The clone carrying this TCR beta chain was seen many times. The germline gives CDR1 MDHEN, CDR2 SYDVKM. V gave up 5 bases and J gave up 2 bases, with 13 bases separating them. The CDR3 sequence is 15 residues long. These data belong to a study of blood T cell repertoires in COVID-19. In the study overall: Donors in the United States, Italy and Spain gave samples during acute or convalescent COVID-19. PBMCs, B-cell-depleted T cells, or T cells were the source of the cDNA or gDNA that made up the material.

Method: immunoSEQ multiplex PCR; TCRdb's copy keeps in-frame clones and lacks some. The sample yields roughly 80,000 clones, 82% seen once. The rearrangement joins TRBV28 to TRBJ1-5, with a weak D call TRBD1 (5 bases). This receptor was obtained from a human donor in a cohort sampled during active COVID-19. Specimen: peripheral blood. In DNA, the CDR3 is TGTGCCAGCAGTCCCGGGGGGTTTGGCAATCAGCCCCAGCATTTT. Amino acid sequence: CASSPGGFGNQPQHF. The full variable domain, with the rest looked up from reference TRBV28 and TRBJ1-5, is DVKVTQSSRYLVKRTGEKVFLECVQDMDHENMFWYRQDPGLGLRLIYFSYDVKMKEKGDIPEGYSVSREKKERFSLILESASTNQTSMYLCASSPGGFGNQPQHFGDGTRLSIL.